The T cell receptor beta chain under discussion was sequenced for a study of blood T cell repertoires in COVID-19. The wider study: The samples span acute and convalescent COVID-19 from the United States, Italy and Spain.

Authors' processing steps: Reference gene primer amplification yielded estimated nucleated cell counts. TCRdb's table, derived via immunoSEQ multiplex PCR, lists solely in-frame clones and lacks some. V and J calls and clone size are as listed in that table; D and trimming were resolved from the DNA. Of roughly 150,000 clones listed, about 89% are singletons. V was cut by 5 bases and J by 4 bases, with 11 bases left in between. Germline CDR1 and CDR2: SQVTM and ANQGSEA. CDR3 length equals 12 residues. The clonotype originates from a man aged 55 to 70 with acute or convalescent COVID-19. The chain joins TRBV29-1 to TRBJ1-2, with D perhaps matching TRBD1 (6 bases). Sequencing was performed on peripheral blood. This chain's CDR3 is CSVRQAAYGYTF. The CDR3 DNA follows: TGCAGCGTTAGACAGGCAGCCTATGGCTACACCTTC. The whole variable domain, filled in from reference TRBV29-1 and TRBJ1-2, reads SAVISQKPSRDICQRGTSLTIQCQVDSQVTMMFWYRQQPGQSLTLIATANQGSEATYESGFVIDKFPISRPNLTFSTLTVSNMSPEDSSIYLCSVRQAAYGYTFGSGTRLTVV.